Sequencing of this TCR beta chain was carried out in a study of cytomegalovirus exposure and HLA in healthy donors. Broader study findings: Whilst most TCR sequences proved rare, a subset of public TCRs occurred across many donors. Earlier findings revealed that most TCR beta V segments proved productive either about 90% or about 30% of the time.

The CDR3 has 15 residues. J was trimmed by 0 bases and V by 5 bases; bases with no gene match: 6. CDR1 is SGHTA and CDR2 is FQGNSA in the germline V gene. PCR involved 60 Vbeta and 13 Jbeta primers. In the original analysis: An analysis performed later counted around 80 million unique TCR beta chains (around 11 million of them shared). Here immunoSEQ multiplex PCR was the method, and the copy in TCRdb shows in-frame clones only, minus some. V and J calls and clone size are copied from that table; D and trimming were computed from the DNA. The sample yields nearly 200,000 clones, roughly 81% seen once. This clone was detected once. What it recognizes is unknown.

The origin of this receptor is a woman aged 30 to 39 in good health and CMV-seropositive. What was sequenced was PBMCs. The genes are TRBV7-2 and TRBJ2-7; 8 bases fit TRBD2. The CDR3 sequence: CASSVTGTSSYEQYF. As DNA, the CDR3 is TGTGCCAGCAGCGTCACCGGGACTAGCTCCTACGAGCAGTACTTC.